This T cell receptor (beta chain) was documented in a study of T cell changes during pregnancy in multiple sclerosis. CDR1 is SGHNT and CDR2 is YYREEE in the germline V gene (reference sequence). Unmatched junction bases numbered 7, after V lost 4 bases and J lost 4 bases. The CDR3 has 15 residues. Data came from immunoSEQ multiplex PCR; TCRdb stores just in-frame clones and leaves some out. The sample contains over 90,000 clones, around 93% of which appear only once. The V and J genes are TRBV5-4 and TRBJ1-1; TRBD1 agrees at 10 bases. The TCR was taken from a female donor with multiple sclerosis, enrolled in a pregnancy study. This sample comprised peripheral blood, obtained after pregnancy. The CDR3 DNA sequence: TGTGCCAGCAGCCCCCTCGACAGGGGGCTCACTGAAGCTTTCTTT. It translates to CASSPLDRGLTEAFF. Full variable domain (outside the CDR3, taken from reference TRBV5-4 and TRBJ1-1): ETGVTQSPTHLIKTRGQQVTLRCSSQSGHNTVSWYQQALGQGPQFIFQYYREEENGRGNFPPRFSGLQFPNYSSELNVNALELDDSALYLCASSPLDRGLTEAFFGQGTRLTVV.